One sample yielded the 17 T cell receptor beta chains listed below, sequenced in a study of T cell responses to AZD1222 COVID-19 vaccine. Measured with immunoSEQ multiplex PCR; TCRdb has only the in-frame clones, and not every one. The repertoire holds 200,000 or so clones, with almost 95% as singletons. Source: peripheral blood, taken on day 0 of AZD1222 vaccination. Receptors originate from an adult in good health.

The rearrangement uses TRBV4-2 and TRBJ2-7; 11 nucleotides match TRBD2. The germline gives CDR1 LGHNA, CDR2 YNFKEQ. The CDR3 is 14 residues long. Unmatched junction bases numbered 1, after V lost 3 bases and J lost 3 bases. CDR3 coding DNA: TGTGCCAGCAGCCACGGGACTAGCGGCTACGAGCAGTACTTC. Protein product: CASSHGTSGYEQYF.

The chain combines TRBV12-3 or TRBV12-4 with TRBJ1-1, with TRBD1 identical over 8 bases. The CDR3 spans 13 residues. The J segment lost 6 bases and the V segment lost 7 bases, leaving 7 bases of the junction unmatched. The CDR3 DNA is TGTGCCAGCAAGACAGGGGTTAAGCCTGAAGCTTTCTTT. Protein: CASKTGVKPEAFF.

This chain connects TRBV9 to TRBJ1-6; the match to TRBD1 covers 10 bases. The CDR3 is 16 residues long. The V gene's germline CDR1 is SGDLS and CDR2 YYNGEE. The trim removed 0 bases at V and 8 bases at J, leaving 5 bases unmatched. CDR3 DNA: TGTGCCAGCAGCGTAGCCTTGGGACAGGGGCATTCACCCCTCCACTTT. Its protein is CASSVALGQGHSPLHF.

This clone appeared once. This chain joins TRBV2 and TRBJ1-2; no clear D gene. The CDR3 extends over 12 amino acids. Germline CDR1 reads SNHLY; CDR2 reads FYNNEI. The V gene lost 6 bases and the J gene lost 6 bases, with 11 bases spanning the gap. The CDR3 region is CASSDDKHGYTF. The CDR3 bases are TGTGCCAGCAGCGATGACAAGCATGGCTACACCTTC.

The V and J genes are TRBV28 and TRBJ1-5; a possible D gene is TRBD1 (6 bases). CDR1 MDHEN and CDR2 SYDVKM come from the germline V gene. The V and J ends lost 2 bases and 6 bases respectively, with 14 bases between them. The CDR3 sequence is 15 residues long. CDR3 DNA: TGTGCCAGCAGTTTAGCGGGAGGAGGGGGTCAGCCCCAGCATTTT. Protein product: CASSLAGGGGQPQHF.

The V call is TRBV10-1, the J call TRBJ1-1; no reliable D call. V lost 5 bases to trimming and J lost 3 bases, with 10 bases between them. The CDR3 covers 13 residues. The V gene's germline CDR1 is WNHNN and CDR2 SYGVQD (reference sequence). The CDR3 spells CASSLKVDTEAFF. CDR3 sequence (DNA): TGCGCCAGCAGTCTCAAAGTCGACACTGAAGCTTTCTTT.

The V gene is TRBV4-2, the J gene TRBJ2-2; D gene ambiguous. The germline CDR1 and CDR2 sequences are LGHNA and YNFKEQ. Trimming cost V 0 bases and J 6 bases, with 14 bases left between them. The CDR3 loop spans 16 amino acids. This chain's CDR3 is CASSQEEVGSAGELFF. CDR3 in DNA: TGTGCCAGCAGCCAAGAGGAAGTAGGCTCAGCCGGGGAGCTGTTTTTT.

The rearrangement joins TRBV19 to TRBJ2-7, with D possibly TRBD1 on 6 matching bases. CDR1 and CDR2 from the germline V gene are LNHDA and SQIVND (reference sequence). Trimming removed 1 base from V and 5 bases from J, with 12 bases in between. The CDR3 is made up of 14 amino acids. CDR3 sequence: CASSIGQGKNEQYF. CDR3 nucleotide sequence: TGTGCCAGTAGTATAGGGCAGGGGAAGAACGAGCAGTACTTC.

V and J are TRBV7-2 and TRBJ1-5, with TRBD1 as a possible D gene (5 bases). The V gene lost 6 bases and the J gene lost 4 bases, with 10 bases spanning the gap. The CDR3 spans 13 residues. Germline V gives CDR1 SGHTA, CDR2 FQGNSA. The CDR3 region has the DNA TGTGCCAGCAGTTGGACACCTAATCAGCCCCAGCATTTT. This codes for CASSWTPNQPQHF.

The chain links TRBV9 to TRBJ2-1; D might be TRBD2 (5 bases). The CDR3 extends over 15 amino acids. Germline V gene sequence: CDR1 SGDLS, CDR2 YYNGEE. The V and J ends lost 2 bases and 0 bases respectively, with 9 bases between them. The CDR3 is CASSVAGLSYNEQFF. Written as DNA, the CDR3 is TGTGCCAGCAGCGTGGCGGGCCTCTCCTACAATGAGCAGTTCTTC.

The chain links TRBV7-9 to TRBJ1-2, with no clear D. This CDR3 has 15 residues. V was shortened by 7 bases and J by 0 bases, with 15 bases between the two germline ends. The germline V gene has CDR1 SEHNR and CDR2 FQNEAQ (reference sequence). The CDR3: CASTFSAGTNYGYTF. The CDR3 DNA follows: TGTGCCAGCACCTTTTCGGCAGGAACTAACTATGGCTACACCTTC.

The chain's CDR3 is CASSLVGQTEAFF. CDR3 DNA: TGTGCCAGCAGTTTAGTCGGACAGACTGAAGCTTTCTTT. The chain joins TRBV12-3 or TRBV12-4 to TRBJ1-1; a weak D match, TRBD1 (6 bases). Trimming removed 1 base at V and 5 bases at J, with 8 bases between. The CDR3 loop spans 13 amino acids.

The DNA for the CDR3 is TGTGCCATCAGTGAGTGGGGACAGGGGGGCCAAGAGACCCAGTACTTC. It is translated as CAISEWGQGGQETQYF. J is TRBJ2-5 and V is TRBV10-3; 11 bases line up with TRBD1. Per the germline V gene, CDR1 is ENHRY and CDR2 is SYGVKD. The CDR3 has 16 residues. Trimming took 1 base from V and 1 from J; bases not matched to a gene: 2.

The gene calls are TRBV27 and TRBJ2-7; 10 bases align to TRBD1. The V gene's germline CDR1 is MNHEY and CDR2 SMNVEV (reference sequence). CDR3 length: 15 amino acids. Germline trimming cut 8 bases from V and 3 bases from J; bases unmatched to any gene: 10. DNA of the CDR3: TGTGCCAGCGCAAGATATGGGACAGGGGTCTACGAGCAGTACTTC. It yields the protein CASARYGTGVYEQYF.

The chain uses TRBV5-1 and TRBJ2-7, with D possibly being TRBD1 (6 bases). Germline V gives CDR1 SGHRS, CDR2 YFSETQ. This CDR3 is built from 15 residues. V dropped 4 bases and J dropped 3 bases, with 17 bases sitting between them. The CDR3 reads CASSHRDTLSYEQYF. The CDR3 DNA sequence: TGCGCCAGCAGCCACCGGGACACTCTGAGCTACGAGCAGTACTTC.

J is TRBJ2-1 and V is TRBV20-1; D gene uncertain. CDR1 and CDR2 (germline): DFQATT, SNEGSKA (reference sequence). CDR3 length equals 10 residues. The V end was cut by 6 bases, the J end by 6 bases, with 6 bases between. CDR3 in DNA: TGCAGTGCCCTACGCAATGAGCAGTTCTTC. Translating it yields CSALRNEQFF.

The J gene is TRBJ1-1, the V gene TRBV7-3; D uncertain. Per the germline V gene, CDR1 is SGHTA and CDR2 is FQGTGA. V lost 5 bases and J lost 1, with 11 bases in between. This CDR3 is 14 amino acids long. The CDR3 here is CASSQGRGNTEAFF. For the CDR3, the DNA is TGTGCCAGCAGCCAAGGGCGGGGGAACACTGAAGCTTTCTTT.